These T cell receptor beta chains were read from a single sample in a study of blood T cell repertoires in COVID-19. Assay: immunoSEQ multiplex PCR; the TCRdb copy retains only in-frame clones and omits some. Found here are around 130,000 clones, 65% to 90% of them singletons; the top ten hold about an eighth. Sequenced input: peripheral blood. Every receptor here comes from a human donor in a cohort sampled during active COVID-19. CDR3s leave out the opening cysteine and the closing phenylalanine or tryptophan. Size is omitted from some rows. Given values are once, few, many or a class for expanded clones.

TRBV29-1	.	TRBJ1-2	SVEVIGSGYT
TRBV2	.	TRBJ2-7	ATNDQGGLEQY
TRBV7-9	.	TRBJ1-1	ASSLAPADPSGAF
TRBV7-2	.	TRBJ2-7	ASSLYYEQY
TRBV5-5	.	TRBJ2-5	ASSLAGQGLWTQY
TRBV9	.	TRBJ2-3	ASSVGPAGATDTQY
TRBV6-5	.	TRBJ1-1	ASRWGGTEAF
TRBV2	.	TRBJ2-1	ASKERGNEQF
TRBV19	.	TRBJ2-4	ASSATGGPKNIQY
TRBV5-4	few	TRBJ2-5	ASSDMAFQTQY
TRBV4-3	.	TRBJ2-5	ASSQYTSGLETQY
TRBV2	.	TRBJ2-3	ANQADTSTDTQY
TRBV29-1	.	TRBJ1-5	SVVEGLLGQPQH
TRBV15	.	TRBJ1-2	ATSSGTGIRRTNYGYT
TRBV19	.	TRBJ2-3	ASSSRSPSADTQY
TRBV27	.	TRBJ1-1	ASSLRGAEAF
TRBV2	.	TRBJ1-1	ASPRRGTEAF
TRBV6-2/TRBV6-3	.	TRBJ2-7	ASSADSTSSYEQY
TRBV19	.	TRBJ1-1	ASSIGASPEAF
TRBV5-1	.	TRBJ2-5	ASSGRGGQETQY
TRBV7-2	.	TRBJ2-1	ASSLAGSSGGINEQF
TRBV6-5	few	TRBJ1-2	ASSTLREGYGYT
TRBV6-6	.	TRBJ1-1	ASSYSGGGTEAF
TRBV5-1	few	TRBJ2-3	ASSLWGVGTDTQY
TRBV5-1	.	TRBJ1-1	ASSVQNTEAF
TRBV18	.	TRBJ2-6	ASSPGQGRSGANVLT
TRBV6-6	.	TRBJ2-5	ASSYQGRETQY
TRBV2	.	TRBJ2-7	ASSEIGFSYEQY
TRBV2	.	TRBJ1-5	ASSDKLRNSNQPQH
TRBV18	.	TRBJ2-2	ASSPMGQGSTGELF
TRBV11-2	.	TRBJ2-7	ASSTGQGTGQY
TRBV20-1	.	TRBJ2-7	SASPGGFYEQY
TRBV11-2	.	TRBJ1-4	ASSLRPMRENEKLF
TRBV20-1	once	TRBJ2-7	SAFPAEEQY
TRBV24-1	.	TRBJ2-7	ATSDTGQGAYEQY
TRBV18	.	TRBJ2-3	ASSTSRQGPDTQY
TRBV3-1/TRBV3-2	.	TRBJ2-7	ASSQGWTGGDEQY
TRBV20-1	.	TRBJ2-7	SAYSGYEQY
TRBV27	.	TRBJ2-5	ASRGDRRQETQY
TRBV7-8	few	TRBJ2-6	ASSLGGALGANVLT
TRBV7-2	.	TRBJ2-1	ASSFEALEQF
TRBV14	.	TRBJ2-5	ASSRLGELQETQY
TRBV19	.	TRBJ1-2	ASSIQGNNYGYT
TRBV12-3/TRBV12-4	.	TRBJ1-5	ASSLAAGQPQH
TRBV5-1	.	TRBJ1-6	ASSAGPGQGTDSPLH
TRBV7-5	.	TRBJ2-5	VRSLALIGGFKTQY
TRBV5-6	.	TRBJ1-2	ASSSGANPNYGYT
TRBV29-1	.	TRBJ2-1	SALAPSGGFSEQF
TRBV11-2	.	TRBJ2-3	AGRDSGGGTDTQY
TRBV5-5	.	TRBJ2-7	ASSSMVGYEQY
TRBV6-5	.	TRBJ1-1	ASRQTGANTEAF
TRBV18	.	TRBJ1-1	ASSPVGENTEAF
TRBV2	once	TRBJ2-3	ASHRGQGDTQY
TRBV10-3	.	TRBJ2-7	AIRDGQGRHEQY